What follows are 26 T cell receptor beta chains derived from one specimen sequenced in a study of identical twins. TCRdb re-called the 5' RACE reads with MiXCR, one entry per CDR3 protein. The top ten hold roughly 4% of the sample, which has hundreds of thousands of distinct CDR3 sequences, 21% seen once. This same sample was also part of a study on T cells expressing NK-cell markers.

Sequenced sample: PBMCs. These receptors were taken from a woman between 18 and 30 years old in good health.

Only a few counts were recorded for this clonotype. The V call is TRBV29-1, the J call TRBJ2-3, with D perhaps TRBD2 (7 bases). Per the germline V gene, CDR1 is SQVTM and CDR2 is ANQGSEA. The CDR3 spans 13 residues. Trimming took off 7 bases at V and 6 bases at J, with 17 bases between the two ends. CDR3 loop: CSGLGGLIDTQYF. CDR3 DNA: TGCAGCGGCTTGGGGGGGCTGATCGATACGCAGTATTTT.

The chain joins TRBV20-1 to TRBJ2-3; possibly TRBD1 for D (6 bases). The CDR3 loop spans 14 amino acids. Germline V gives CDR1 DFQATT, CDR2 SNEGSKA (reference sequence). V lost 5 bases to trimming and J lost 0 bases, with 12 bases between them. CDR3 nucleotides: TGCAGTGCTCCGTCAGGGGCTAGCACAGATACGCAGTATTTT. Protein: CSAPSGASTDTQYF.

This clonotype has more than one count but fewer than ten. This chain joins TRBV12-3 or TRBV12-4 and TRBJ2-2, with a possible D match to TRBD1 (6 bases). V gave up 2 bases and J gave up 7 bases, with 11 bases separating them. The CDR3 runs to 14 residues. As DNA, the CDR3 is TGTGCCAGCAGTTTACTACAGGGTCACGGGGAGCTGTTTTTT. It translates to CASSLLQGHGELFF.

The chain is built from TRBV10-3 and TRBJ2-4; perhaps TRBD1 as D (5 bases). In germline, CDR1 is ENHRY, CDR2 SYGVKD. Trimming took 6 bases from V and 8 from J, leaving 20 bases between them. The CDR3 has 15 residues. The CDR3 bases are TGTGCCATCAGCCGAGTCATAGGGGATGAGGACATTCAGTACTTC. This codes for CAISRVIGDEDIQYF.

The chain employs TRBV6-5 and TRBJ1-1; no definite D call. This CDR3 has 13 residues. CDR1 and CDR2 (germline): MNHEY, SVGAGI. Trimming cost V 3 bases and J 7 bases, with 12 bases left between them. DNA of the CDR3: TGTGCCAGCAGTTATTTCGACCGCGATGAAGCTTTCTTT. This codes for CASSYFDRDEAFF.

CDR3 in DNA: TGTGCCAGCAGCTTAGAGAAGGGACTAGCGGGAAACGCGGCCGAGCAGTACTTC. It codes for CASSLEKGLAGNAAEQYF. The rearrangement links TRBV7-8 to TRBJ2-7, with 13 nucleotides matching TRBD2. CDR3 size: 18 residues. Germline V CDR1 and CDR2: SGHVS, FQNEAQ. The V segment lost 1 base and the J segment 6 bases; nucleotides outside the gene matches: 12.

The chain couples TRBV10-3 to TRBJ2-5; TRBD1 matches at 8 bases. Germline V gene lookup returns CDR1 ENHRY and CDR2 SYGVKD. The CDR3 has 15 residues. V dropped 6 bases and J dropped 2; count of bases not matched to a gene: 8. CDR3: CAIRIQGELQETQYF. Written as DNA, the CDR3 is TGTGCCATCAGGATACAGGGGGAGTTACAAGAGACCCAGTACTTC.

The chain employs TRBV20-1 and TRBJ1-4; D gene unclear. Between the trimmed V and J ends, which lost 2 bases and 5 bases, there was a span of 9 bases. This CDR3 is 13 amino acids long. Germline V CDR1 and CDR2: DFQATT, SNEGSKA (reference sequence). CDR3 sequence reads: CSARRALNEKLFF. CDR3 DNA sequence: TGCAGTGCTAGAAGGGCCTTAAATGAAAAACTGTTTTTT.

CDR3 nucleotide sequence: TGTGCCAGCAGCCTGGGGAACTTGGAGCAGTACTTC. Translation gives CASSLGNLEQYF. The V call is TRBV3-1, the J call TRBJ2-7; D is unresolved. The V and J ends lost 4 bases and 7 bases respectively, with 11 bases between them. The CDR3 totals 12 residues. The germline V gene has CDR1 LGHDT and CDR2 YNNKEL (reference sequence).

This chain links TRBV12-3 or TRBV12-4 with TRBJ2-1, with D possibly being TRBD1 (6 bases). This CDR3 spans 15 amino acids. V lost 3 bases, J lost 6 bases, and 15 bases lay in between. This CDR3 is CASSLRQGLINEQFF. CDR3 DNA: TGTGCCAGCAGTTTGAGGCAGGGGCTGATCAATGAGCAGTTCTTC.

In this sample, this clonotype turned up a few times. V usage is TRBV15 and J usage is TRBJ1-1; TRBD1 agrees at 7 bases. The CDR3 sequence is 13 residues long. Losses at the gene ends were 2 bases for V and 9 bases for J; bases not matched to a gene: 6. Per the germline V gene, CDR1 is LNHNV and CDR2 is YYDKDF (reference sequence). The chain's CDR3 is CATSRPPGQQAFF. DNA of the CDR3: TGTGCCACCAGCAGACCTCCGGGACAGCAAGCTTTCTTT.

This clonotype occurred a few times. The rearrangement joins TRBV12-3 or TRBV12-4 to TRBJ2-1; no firm D call. The CDR3 length is 12 residues. The V end lost 4 bases, the J end lost 7 bases, and 8 bases lay between the germline ends. CDR3 region: CASSYYPNEQFF. DNA of the CDR3: TGTGCCAGCAGTTATTACCCTAATGAGCAGTTCTTC.

This sequence joins TRBV20-1 and TRBJ1-1; D is ambiguous. This CDR3 region has 12 residues. Between the trimmed V and J ends, which lost 5 bases and 1 base, there was a span of 8 bases. Germline lookup yields CDR1 DFQATT and CDR2 SNEGSKA (reference sequence). CDR3 DNA sequence: TGCAGTGCTGCGCCTTCGAACACTGAAGCTTTCTTT. It yields the protein CSAAPSNTEAFF.

A few counts support this clonotype. V gene TRBV7-2 combines with J gene TRBJ2-7, with 8 bases identical to TRBD2. This CDR3 region has 15 residues. The junction had 8 bases not matched to a gene; V was cut back by 3 bases and J by 4 bases. Germline V gives CDR1 SGHTA, CDR2 FQGNSA. The CDR3 DNA reads TGTGCCAGCAGCTTCTCCAGGGCTAGCGGGTACGAGCAGTACTTC. Its protein product is CASSFSRASGYEQYF.

The chain joins TRBV7-6 to TRBJ2-5; 10 nucleotides agree with TRBD1. The CDR3 length is 15 residues. Germline V gene sequence: CDR1 SGHVS, CDR2 FNYEAQ. Trimming took 3 bases from V and 4 from J; bases not matched to a gene: 5. The CDR3 DNA is TGTGCCAGCAGCTTCGACAGGGGGCGAGCAGAGACCCAGTACTTC. Its protein is CASSFDRGRAETQYF.

The chain links TRBV7-6 to TRBJ2-3, with 7 bases matching TRBD1. Losses at the gene ends were 5 bases for V and 0 bases for J; bases not matched to a gene: 5. The CDR3 is made up of 15 amino acids. Germline CDR1 reads SGHVS; CDR2 reads FNYEAQ. The CDR3 protein is CASSLNRGSTDTQYF. The CDR3 DNA follows: TGTGCCAGCAGCCTAAACAGGGGAAGCACAGATACGCAGTATTTT.

This clonotype came up a few times. The rearrangement links TRBV7-9 to TRBJ1-1; 8 positions agree with TRBD1. CDR3 length: 14 residues. The germline V gene has CDR1 SEHNR and CDR2 FQNEAQ (reference sequence). V was pared by 5 bases and J by 5 bases, with 7 bases of the junction left unmatched. CDR3 nucleotides: TGTGCCAGCAGCCTGCGACAGGGGATGACTGAAGCTTTCTTT. Its protein product is CASSLRQGMTEAFF.

The chain uses TRBV20-1 and TRBJ2-1, with 9 bases aligning to TRBD2. This CDR3 is 13 amino acids long. The germline gives CDR1 DFQATT, CDR2 SNEGSKA (reference sequence). Trimming took 1 base from V and 15 from J; bases not matched to a gene: 10. In DNA form, the CDR3 reads TGCAGTGCTAGAGGTGGAGAGAGCGGGGGGTGGTTCTTC. Protein: CSARGGESGGWFF.

In this sample, this clonotype turned up many times. V usage is TRBV6-5 and J usage is TRBJ1-1; D ambiguous. Trimming left V 0 bases short and J 1 base short, with 6 bases between. From germline, CDR1 is MNHEY and CDR2 SVGAGI. CDR3 length: 14 amino acids. The CDR3 spells CASSYSTRNTEAFF. CDR3 DNA sequence: TGTGCCAGCAGTTACTCGACCAGGAACACTGAAGCTTTCTTT.

The V call is TRBV20-1, the J call TRBJ2-5, with D unclear. CDR1 is DFQATT and CDR2 is SNEGSKA in the germline V gene (reference sequence). CDR3 size: 10 residues. Trimming removed 6 bases from V and 3 bases from J, with 5 bases in between. The CDR3 bases are TGCAGTGCGTTCAAAGAGACCCAGTACTTC. This gives the protein CSAFKETQYF.

The chain is built from TRBV7-8 and TRBJ2-3, with D possibly matching TRBD2 (5 bases). The CDR3 runs to 13 residues. V was clipped by 6 bases and J by 2 bases, with 9 bases between them. Germline V gene data show CDR1 as SGHVS and CDR2 as FQNEAQ. The CDR3 loop reads CASSSVNTDTQYF. The CDR3 DNA reads as TGTGCCAGCAGTAGCGTAAACACAGATACGCAGTATTTT.

V and J are TRBV20-1 and TRBJ2-7; D is unresolved. V was cut by 3 bases and J by 2 bases, with 11 bases left in between. The CDR3 runs to 13 residues. Germline values: CDR1 DFQATT, CDR2 SNEGSKA (reference sequence). The CDR3 DNA reads TGCAGTGCTAGGATTCCCGTTACCTACGAGCAGTACTTC. It codes for CSARIPVTYEQYF.

The chain links TRBV13 to TRBJ1-1; tentatively, D is TRBD1 (5 bases). The CDR3 sequence is 14 residues long. CDR1 and CDR2 (germline): PRHDT, FYEKMQ (reference sequence). Trimming cost V 3 bases and J 4 bases, with 12 bases left between them. For the CDR3, the DNA is TGTGCCAGCAGCTTTGGCCGGGGCTCCACTGAAGCTTTCTTT. Its translation is CASSFGRGSTEAFF.

This clonotype was picked up a small number of times. This chain connects TRBV6-1 to TRBJ1-2, with TRBD1 as a possible D gene (6 bases). Trimming took off 6 bases at V and 1 base at J, with 15 bases between the two ends. CDR3 length: 15 amino acids. Germline V gene lookup returns CDR1 MNHNS and CDR2 SASEGT. CDR3 coding DNA: TGTGCCAGCAGCGGGGGGGCGGGGGGTAACTATGGCTACACCTTC. Encoded protein: CASSGGAGGNYGYTF.

This CDR3 reads CASTAGGVRTVEQYF. The CDR3 DNA is TGTGCCAGCACCGCAGGGGGGGTTAGAACTGTCGAGCAGTACTTC. The chain uses TRBV7-2 and TRBJ2-7; D tentatively fits TRBD1 or TRBD2 (7 bases each). Trimming shortened V by 7 bases and J by 6 bases, and 22 bases separated the two germline ends. Germline lookup yields CDR1 SGHTA and CDR2 FQGNSA. The CDR3 totals 15 residues.

The chain carries TRBV5-1 and TRBJ1-2; D gene unclear. The CDR3 totals 12 residues. Trimming took off 4 bases at V and 5 bases at J, with 9 bases between the two ends. The V gene's germline CDR1 is SGHRS and CDR2 YFSETQ. The CDR3 sequence is CASSGTSYGYTF. CDR3 sequence (DNA): TGCGCCAGCAGCGGAACTTCGTATGGCTACACCTTC. Together with reference TRBV5-1 and TRBJ1-2, the CDR3 gives the full variable domain: KAGVTQTPRYLIKTRGQQVTLSCSPISGHRSVSWYQQTPGQGLQFLFEYFSETQRNKGNFPGRFSGRQFSNSRSEMNVSTLELGDSALYLCASSGTSYGYTFGSGTRLTVV.